Below, 24 T cell receptor beta chains from the same sample are listed, as sequenced in a study of T cell repertoires in cytomegalovirus infection. TCRdb redid the calling of the reads with MiXCR, one entry per CDR3 protein. In the table there are around 430,000 distinct CDR3 sequences, under 45% of which are singletons. These receptors have no identified antigens. The sample consisted of cultured PBMCs, taken from culture after CMV antigen stimulation. The receptors originated from a human donor in good health (CMV status not recorded). Some clones in this sample may be carry-over from other donors' samples.

In this sample, this clonotype turned up a few times. The rearrangement links TRBV12-5 to TRBJ1-3; no firm D call. Deletions cut 0 bases from V and 0 bases from J, with 18 bases between. Germline CDR1 LGHNT, CDR2 FRNRAP. The CDR3 sequence is 19 residues long. CDR3 coding DNA: TGTGCTAGTGGTTTGGTACTGGGCATCGTTGTCGGCTCTGGAAACACCATATATTTT. Translation: CASGLVLGIVVGSGNTIYF. The full variable domain, completed using reference TRBV12-5 and TRBJ1-3, is DARVTQTPRHKVTEMGQEVTMRCQPILGHNTVFWYRQTMMQGLELLAYFRNRAPLDDSGMPKDRFSAEMPDATLATLKIQPSEPRDSAVYFCASGLVLGIVVGSGNTIYFGEGSWLTVV.

This rearrangement joins TRBV6-6 to TRBJ2-7, with D uncertain. The germline gives CDR1 MNHNY, CDR2 SVGAGI (reference sequence). This CDR3 has 14 amino acids. Deletions cut 0 bases from V and 7 bases from J, with 13 bases between. CDR3 bases: TGTGCCAGCAGTTACTCGGAGAGGCCTCTGGAGCAGTACTTC. Amino acids: CASSYSERPLEQYF.

The table lists this clonotype with a few counts. The chain is built from TRBV19 and TRBJ2-5, with D possibly matching TRBD1 (6 bases). CDR1 and CDR2 from the germline V gene are LNHDA and SQIVND (reference sequence). V was shortened by 10 bases and J by 1 base, with 16 bases between the two germline ends. The CDR3 covers 14 residues. The CDR3 protein is CATGQNLFQETQYF. In nucleotides, the CDR3 is TGTGCCACCGGACAGAATCTCTTCCAAGAGACCCAGTACTTC.

This clonotype was counted once. This sequence joins TRBV9 and TRBJ2-1; D is uncertain. Trimming took off 0 bases at V and 0 bases at J, with 10 bases between the two ends. CDR1 is SGDLS, CDR2 YYNGEE, per germline. The CDR3 length is 16 residues. The CDR3 nucleotides read TGTGCCAGCAGCGTAGAGGCGGCTAGCTCCTACAATGAGCAGTTCTTC. This gives the protein CASSVEAASSYNEQFF.

V usage is TRBV20-1 and J usage is TRBJ2-1, with TRBD2 as a possible D gene (7 bases). V was clipped by 3 bases and J by 7 bases, with 16 bases between them. Germline loops: CDR1 DFQATT, CDR2 SNEGSKA (reference sequence). The CDR3 is 14 amino acids. CDR3 nucleotides: TGCAGTGCTAGGGAGGGGGGGCCCGTGAATGAGCAGTTCTTC. It translates to CSAREGGPVNEQFF.

This clonotype was detected only a few times. This rearrangement joins TRBV20-1 to TRBJ1-4; D is undetermined. Germline CDR1 reads DFQATT; CDR2 reads SNEGSKA (reference sequence). This CDR3 spans 14 amino acids. V was clipped by 5 bases and J by 3 bases, with 13 bases between them. The CDR3, as DNA: TGCAGTGCTCCCGAAGAGGGCCCTAATGAAAAACTGTTTTTT. The encoded protein is CSAPEEGPNEKLFF.

The V gene is TRBV7-2, the J gene TRBJ1-5, with 7 bases matching TRBD1. The V gene end was trimmed by 5 bases and the J gene end by 6 bases; junction bases not matched to a gene: 4. The CDR3 is made up of 13 amino acids. The germline gives CDR1 SGHTA, CDR2 FQGNSA. The CDR3 protein is CASSVRGSQPQHF. The CDR3 nucleotides are TGTGCCAGCAGCGTCAGGGGGTCTCAGCCCCAGCATTTT. Full variable domain (missing parts from reference TRBV7-2 and TRBJ1-5): GAGVSQSPSNKVTEKGKDVELRCDPISGHTALYWYRQSLGQGLEFLIYFQGNSAPDKSGLPSDRFSAERTGGSVSTLTIQRTQQEDSAVYLCASSVRGSQPQHFGDGTRLSIL.

This clonotype came up a few times. The chain couples TRBV7-8 to TRBJ2-5; the D gene is possibly TRBD1 (6 bases). Germline lookup yields CDR1 SGHVS and CDR2 FQNEAQ. Trimming shortened V by 5 bases and J by 4 bases, and 14 bases separated the two germline ends. This CDR3 has 14 residues. The chain's CDR3 is CASSKNRETETQYF. CDR3 coding DNA: TGTGCCAGCAGCAAAAACAGGGAGACAGAGACCCAGTACTTC.

The rearrangement joins TRBV7-2 to TRBJ2-7; D remains unclear. Trimming pared 1 base from V and 0 bases from J, leaving 7 bases between. Germline V gives CDR1 SGHTA, CDR2 FQGNSA. The CDR3 extends over 14 amino acids. The DNA of the CDR3 is TGTGCCAGCAGCTTAGGGCTGTACTCCTACGAGCAGTACTTC. It is translated as CASSLGLYSYEQYF.

A note on this clonotype: One end of the junction is discordant with germline, which a read error may explain. This chain uses TRBV10-1 with TRBJ2-1, with TRBD1 matching over 7 bases. Germline values: CDR1 WNHNN, CDR2 SYGVQD (reference sequence). This CDR3 spans 19 amino acids. CDR3 amino acids: CANSGGQLDRMTPYDEQFF. CDR3 nucleotide sequence: TGCGCCAACTCAGGGGGACAGCTTGACAGGATGACCCCCTACGATGAGCAGTTCTTC.

The genes are TRBV20-1 and TRBJ1-1, with D tentatively TRBD1 (6 bases). The CDR3 totals 10 residues. Germline CDR1 and CDR2: DFQATT and SNEGSKA (reference sequence). Trimming removed 5 bases from V and 10 bases from J, with 11 bases in between. The CDR3 region has the DNA TGCAGTGCTTTATGGGGGCGAGCTTTCTTT. This codes for CSALWGRAFF.

This chain connects TRBV5-1 to TRBJ1-1, with TRBD1 matching over 11 bases. CDR1 is SGHRS and CDR2 is YFSETQ in the germline V gene. CDR3 length: 16 residues. Trimming removed 1 base from V and 0 bases from J; junction bases left unmatched: 2. The CDR3 protein is CASSLRTGGMNTEAFF. The CDR3 coding sequence is TGCGCCAGCAGCTTGCGGACAGGGGGCATGAACACTGAAGCTTTCTTT. Full variable domain (rest looked up from reference TRBV5-1 and TRBJ1-1): KAGVTQTPRYLIKTRGQQVTLSCSPISGHRSVSWYQQTPGQGLQFLFEYFSETQRNKGNFPGRFSGRQFSNSRSEMNVSTLELGDSALYLCASSLRTGGMNTEAFFGQGTRLTVV.

The chain links TRBV5-3 to TRBJ2-2; a weak D match, TRBD2 (6 bases). TRBV5-3 is marked as an open reading frame, function uncertain. The CDR3 covers 16 residues. The germline V and J ends were trimmed by 8 bases and 2 bases, with 19 bases remaining between them. Written as DNA, the CDR3 is TGTGCCAGCAGCCGAATCCTAGCGAGCAACACCGGGGAGCTGTTTTTT. The encoded protein is CASSRILASNTGELFF.

The V gene is TRBV4-3, the J gene TRBJ2-1, with 9 positions matching TRBD2. CDR3 size: 16 residues. Germline V lookup: CDR1 LGHNA, CDR2 YSLEER. Unmatched junction bases numbered 9, after V lost 1 base and J lost 8 bases. CDR3 region: CASSQVWASGTDEQFF. In DNA form, the CDR3 reads TGCGCCAGCAGCCAAGTTTGGGCTAGCGGGACGGATGAGCAGTTCTTC.

This clonotype was counted at least ten times. The V and J genes are TRBV7-9 and TRBJ2-7; D may be TRBD2 (7 bases). Trimming left V 4 bases short and J 3 bases short, with 13 bases between. Germline V gives CDR1 SEHNR, CDR2 FQNEAQ (reference sequence). The CDR3 loop spans 14 amino acids. The CDR3, as DNA: TGTGCCAGCAGCTCCAAGGGGGGGGGCTACGAGCAGTACTTC. It specifies CASSSKGGGYEQYF. Looking up the rest from reference TRBV7-9 and TRBJ2-7 gives the full variable domain: DTGVSQNPRHKITKRGQNVTFRCDPISEHNRLYWYRQTLGQGPEFLTYFQNEAQLEKSRLLSDRFSAERPKGSFSTLEIQRTEQGDSAMYLCASSSKGGGYEQYFGPGTRLTVT.

The genes are TRBV12-3 or TRBV12-4 and TRBJ1-5, with 8 nucleotides matching TRBD1. This CDR3 has 14 amino acids. V was clipped by 6 bases and J by 7 bases; unmatched bases: 8. DNA of the CDR3: TGTGCCAGCAGCCCCGGACAGGGTGTACAGCCCCAGCATTTT. Its translation: CASSPGQGVQPQHF.

The chain combines TRBV3-1 with TRBJ1-4; no clear D gene. Germline CDR1 LGHDT, CDR2 YNNKEL (reference sequence). CDR3 length: 14 amino acids. The germline V and J ends were trimmed by 3 bases and 11 bases, with 16 bases remaining between them. This CDR3 is CASSQDDRNPKLFF. CDR3 DNA: TGTGCCAGCAGCCAGGACGATCGCAATCCGAAACTGTTTTTT.

V and J are TRBV7-8 and TRBJ1-5; 8 bases line up with TRBD1. This CDR3 region has 15 residues. V was pared by 4 bases and J by 7 bases, with 9 bases of the junction left unmatched. Germline CDR1 and CDR2: SGHVS and FQNEAQ. CDR3 sequence reads: CASSSGTGSWQPQHF. In nucleotides, the CDR3 is TGTGCCAGCAGCTCCGGGACAGGCTCATGGCAGCCCCAGCATTTT.

The genes are TRBV3-1 and TRBJ1-1; no clear D gene. The germline V gene encodes CDR1 LGHDT and CDR2 YNNKEL (reference sequence). CDR3 length equals 15 residues. V dropped 1 base and J dropped 1 base, with 10 bases sitting between them. The CDR3, as DNA: TGTGCCAGCAGCCAAGTCGCCACCCCGAACACTGAAGCTTTCTTT. This sequence encodes CASSQVATPNTEAFF.

The V gene is TRBV23-1, the J gene TRBJ1-5; D ambiguous. TRBV23-1 is an ORF for which the function is uncertain. The CDR3 runs to 14 residues. The V gene lost 0 bases and the J gene lost 7 bases, with 10 bases spanning the gap. The CDR3 nucleotides read TGCGCCAGCAGTCAATCGGCTCGATGGCAGCCCCAGCATTTT. Amino acids: CASSQSARWQPQHF.

This rearrangement joins TRBV19 to TRBJ1-5; maybe TRBD1 (6 bases). The germline V and J ends were trimmed by 4 bases and 3 bases, with 25 bases remaining between them. CDR3 size: 19 residues. Germline V CDR1 and CDR2: LNHDA, SQIVND (reference sequence). The CDR3: CASSNSLFQGRITNQPQHF. The CDR3 region has the DNA TGTGCCAGTAGTAACTCCCTATTCCAGGGGCGGATAACCAATCAGCCCCAGCATTTT.

This rearrangement joins TRBV7-6 to TRBJ2-1; D not resolved. Trimming took off 0 bases at V and 7 bases at J, with 19 bases between the two ends. Germline CDR1 is SGHVS and CDR2 is FNYEAQ. The CDR3 loop spans 17 amino acids. CDR3 residues: CASSLAHLSTARNEQFF. CDR3 DNA: TGTGCCAGCAGCTTAGCGCATCTCAGCACCGCTCGGAATGAGCAGTTCTTC.

There are a few counts of this clonotype. The chain couples TRBV11-3 to TRBJ2-1; TRBD2 aligns across 11 bases. The length of the CDR3 is 15 residues. Trimming at V came to 5 bases and at J to 8 bases, leaving 8 bases not matched to a gene. Germline V gene sequence: CDR1 SGHNT, CDR2 YENEEA. CDR3 bases: TGTGCCAGCAGCCCCCGGCTAGCGGGAGGCGATGAGCAGTTCTTC. This translates into CASSPRLAGGDEQFF.

This chain links TRBV5-4 with TRBJ2-2; D assignment may be TRBD1 or TRBD2 (5 bases each). This CDR3 region has 15 residues. V was pared by 0 bases and J by 7 bases, with 13 bases between. Germline V gene lookup returns CDR1 SGHNT and CDR2 YYREEE (reference sequence). The CDR3 nucleotides read TGTGCCAGCAGCTTGGCCGGGGCCGCCGGCGGGGAGCTGTTTTTT. Its protein product is CASSLAGAAGGELFF.